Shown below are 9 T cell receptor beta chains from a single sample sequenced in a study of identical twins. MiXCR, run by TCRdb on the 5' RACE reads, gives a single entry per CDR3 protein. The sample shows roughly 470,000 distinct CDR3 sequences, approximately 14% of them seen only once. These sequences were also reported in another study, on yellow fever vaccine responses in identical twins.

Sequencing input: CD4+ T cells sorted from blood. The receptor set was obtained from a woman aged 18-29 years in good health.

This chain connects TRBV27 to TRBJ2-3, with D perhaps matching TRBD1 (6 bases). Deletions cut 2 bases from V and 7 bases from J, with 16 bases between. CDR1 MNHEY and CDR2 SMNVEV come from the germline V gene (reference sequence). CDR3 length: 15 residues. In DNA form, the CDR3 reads TGTGCCAGCAGTTTAGGGGACAAGCGGTTTCATACGCAGTATTTT. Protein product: CASSLGDKRFHTQYF.

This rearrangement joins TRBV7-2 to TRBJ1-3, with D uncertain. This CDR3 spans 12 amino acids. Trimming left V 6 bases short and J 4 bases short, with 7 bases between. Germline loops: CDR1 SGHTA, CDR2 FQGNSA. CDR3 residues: CASSYPGNTIYF. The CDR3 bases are TGTGCCAGCAGTTACCCAGGAAACACCATATATTTT.

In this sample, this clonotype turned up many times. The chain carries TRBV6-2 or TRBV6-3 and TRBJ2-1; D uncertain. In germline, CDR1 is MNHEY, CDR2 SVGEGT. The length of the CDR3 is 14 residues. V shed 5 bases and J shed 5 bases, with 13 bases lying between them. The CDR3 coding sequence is TGTGCCAGCAGTCCTTTTAGGGATAACAATGAGCAGTTCTTC. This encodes CASSPFRDNNEQFF.

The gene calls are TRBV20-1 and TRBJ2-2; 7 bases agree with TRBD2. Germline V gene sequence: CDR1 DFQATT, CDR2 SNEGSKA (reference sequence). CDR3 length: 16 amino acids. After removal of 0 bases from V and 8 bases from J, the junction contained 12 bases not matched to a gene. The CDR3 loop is CSARDDWGGSAGELFF. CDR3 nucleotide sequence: TGCAGTGCTAGAGATGACTGGGGCGGGAGCGCGGGGGAGCTGTTTTTT.

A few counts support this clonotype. The CDR3 DNA is TGTGCCAGCAGCTTAGAGGGGCCGGACACCGGGGAGCTGTTTTTT. This codes for CASSLEGPDTGELFF. The rearrangement links TRBV7-9 to TRBJ2-2; tentatively, D is TRBD1 (5 bases). The germline CDR1 and CDR2 sequences are SEHNR and FQNEAQ (reference sequence). Trimming left V 1 base short and J 3 bases short, with 9 bases between. CDR3 length: 15 residues.

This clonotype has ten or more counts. The CDR3 coding sequence is TGTGCCAGCAGCCAGCCCACCGGGGAGCTGTTTTTT. Protein: CASSQPTGELFF. The rearrangement joins TRBV3-1 to TRBJ2-2; D call uncertain. The CDR3 has 12 residues. Trimming removed 3 bases from V and 4 bases from J, with 3 bases in between. CDR1 and CDR2 from the germline V gene are LGHDT and YNNKEL (reference sequence).

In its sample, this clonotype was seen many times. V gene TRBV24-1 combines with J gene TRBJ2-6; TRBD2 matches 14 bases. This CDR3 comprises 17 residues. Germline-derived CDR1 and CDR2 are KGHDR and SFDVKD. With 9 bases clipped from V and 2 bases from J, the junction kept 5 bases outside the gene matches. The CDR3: CATAPTSGRAGANVLTF. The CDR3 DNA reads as TGTGCCACCGCTCCGACTAGCGGGAGGGCTGGGGCCAACGTCCTGACTTTC.

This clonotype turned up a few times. CDR3 bases: TGTGCCAGCAGTGGCACAGCCCGACTCCTAGATACGCAGTATTTT. Encoded protein: CASSGTARLLDTQYF. The chain has TRBV6-1 and TRBJ2-3; D ambiguous. V dropped 4 bases and J dropped 5 bases, with 16 bases sitting between them. This CDR3 comprises 15 residues. Germline V CDR1 and CDR2: MNHNS, SASEGT.

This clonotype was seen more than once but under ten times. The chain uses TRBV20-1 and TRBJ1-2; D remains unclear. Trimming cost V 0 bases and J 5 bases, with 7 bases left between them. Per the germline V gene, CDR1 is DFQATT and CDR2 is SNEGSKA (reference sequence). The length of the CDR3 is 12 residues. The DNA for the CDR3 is TGCAGTGCTAGAGATATGGGATATGGCTACACCTTC. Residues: CSARDMGYGYTF.